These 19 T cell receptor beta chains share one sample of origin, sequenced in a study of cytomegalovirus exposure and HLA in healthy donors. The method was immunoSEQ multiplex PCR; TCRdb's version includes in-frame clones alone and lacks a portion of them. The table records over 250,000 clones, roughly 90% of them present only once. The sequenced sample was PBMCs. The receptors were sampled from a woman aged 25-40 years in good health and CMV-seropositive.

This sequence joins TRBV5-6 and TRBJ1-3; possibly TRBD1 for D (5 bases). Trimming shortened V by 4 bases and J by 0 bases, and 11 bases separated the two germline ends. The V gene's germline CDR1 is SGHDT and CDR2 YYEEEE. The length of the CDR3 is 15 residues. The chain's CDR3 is CASSPGPISGNTIYF. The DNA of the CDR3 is TGTGCCAGCAGCCCGGGACCGATCTCTGGAAACACCATATATTTT.

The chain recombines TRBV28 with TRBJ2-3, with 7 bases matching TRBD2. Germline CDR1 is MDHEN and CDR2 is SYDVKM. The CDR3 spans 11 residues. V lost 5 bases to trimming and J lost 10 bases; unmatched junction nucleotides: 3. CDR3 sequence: CASSPGRPQYF. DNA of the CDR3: TGTGCCAGCAGTCCCGGGAGGCCGCAGTATTTT.

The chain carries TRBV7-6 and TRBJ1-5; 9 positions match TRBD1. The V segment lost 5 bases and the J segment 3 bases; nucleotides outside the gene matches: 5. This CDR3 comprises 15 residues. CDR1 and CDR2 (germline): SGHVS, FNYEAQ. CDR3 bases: TGTGCCAGCAGCCGTACAGGGGGCCTCAATCAGCCCCAGCATTTT. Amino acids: CASSRTGGLNQPQHF.

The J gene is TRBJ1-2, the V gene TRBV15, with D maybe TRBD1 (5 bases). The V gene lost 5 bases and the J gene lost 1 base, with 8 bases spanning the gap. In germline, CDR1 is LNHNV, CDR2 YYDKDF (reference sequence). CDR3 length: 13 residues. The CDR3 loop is CATSPDNNYGYTF. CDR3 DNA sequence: TGTGCCACCAGCCCGGACAATAACTATGGCTACACCTTC.

CDR3 sequence (DNA): TGCGCCAGCAGCCATACGAAGACAGGGGGTGCTAACTATGGCTACACCTTC. As protein: CASSHTKTGGANYGYTF. The chain links TRBV4-1 to TRBJ1-2, with TRBD1 identical over 9 bases. Germline CDR1 and CDR2: MGHRA and YSYEKL. Trimming cost V 3 bases and J 0 bases; bases outside gene matches: 8. This CDR3 region has 17 residues.

The CDR3 here is CASSILGAGEKLFF. The CDR3 region has the DNA TGTGCCAGTAGTATACTGGGGGCCGGCGAAAAACTGTTTTTT. V and J are TRBV19 and TRBJ1-4; TRBD1 is a possible D gene (6 bases). The V gene lost 2 bases and the J gene lost 8 bases, with 12 bases spanning the gap. Germline loops: CDR1 LNHDA, CDR2 SQIVND (reference sequence). This CDR3 is built from 14 residues.

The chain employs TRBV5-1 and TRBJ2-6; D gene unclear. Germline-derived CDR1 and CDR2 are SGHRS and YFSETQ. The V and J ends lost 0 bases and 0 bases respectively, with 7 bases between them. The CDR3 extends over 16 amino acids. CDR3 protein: CASSLGVPSGANVLTF. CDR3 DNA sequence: TGCGCCAGCAGCTTGGGGGTTCCCTCTGGGGCCAACGTCCTGACTTTC.

Written as DNA, the CDR3 is TGTGCCAGCAGTCCCCCCGGGCGTCAGCCCCAGCATTTT. This translates into CASSPPGRQPQHF. This chain joins TRBV28 and TRBJ1-5, with D uncertain. Trimming left V 5 bases short and J 6 bases short, with 11 bases between. CDR3 length: 13 residues. Germline-derived CDR1 and CDR2 are MDHEN and SYDVKM.

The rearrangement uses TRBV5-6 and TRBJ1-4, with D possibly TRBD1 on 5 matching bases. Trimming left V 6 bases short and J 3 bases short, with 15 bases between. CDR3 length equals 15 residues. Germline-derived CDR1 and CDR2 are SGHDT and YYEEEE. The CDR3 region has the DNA TGTGCCAGCACCAATTGGGGGGGTCCTAATGAAAAACTGTTTTTT. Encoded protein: CASTNWGGPNEKLFF.

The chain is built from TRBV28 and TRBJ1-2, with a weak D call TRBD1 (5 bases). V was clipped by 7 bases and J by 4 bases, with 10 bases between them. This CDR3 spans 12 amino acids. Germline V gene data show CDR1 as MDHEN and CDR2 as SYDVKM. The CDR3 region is CASTGPPYGYTF. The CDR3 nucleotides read TGTGCCAGCACAGGGCCTCCCTATGGCTACACCTTC.

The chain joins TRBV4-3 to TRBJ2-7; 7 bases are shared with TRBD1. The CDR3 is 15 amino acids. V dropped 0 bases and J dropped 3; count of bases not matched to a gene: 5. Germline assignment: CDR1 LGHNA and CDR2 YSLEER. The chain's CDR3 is CASSQEVHRGYEQYF. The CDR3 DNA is TGCGCCAGCAGCCAAGAAGTCCACAGGGGCTACGAGCAGTACTTC.

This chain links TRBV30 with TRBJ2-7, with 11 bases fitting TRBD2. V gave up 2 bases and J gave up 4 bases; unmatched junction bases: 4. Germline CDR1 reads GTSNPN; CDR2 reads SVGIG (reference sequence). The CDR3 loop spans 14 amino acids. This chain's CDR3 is CAWSLLAGAYEQYF. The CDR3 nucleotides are TGTGCCTGGAGTTTACTAGCGGGAGCATACGAGCAGTACTTC.

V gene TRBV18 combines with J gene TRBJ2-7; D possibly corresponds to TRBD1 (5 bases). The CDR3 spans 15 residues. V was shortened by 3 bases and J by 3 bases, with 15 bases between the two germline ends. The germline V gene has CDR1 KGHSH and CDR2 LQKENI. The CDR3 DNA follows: TGTGCCAGCTCACCGCGCAAGGACACGGACTACGAGCAGTACTTC. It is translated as CASSPRKDTDYEQYF.

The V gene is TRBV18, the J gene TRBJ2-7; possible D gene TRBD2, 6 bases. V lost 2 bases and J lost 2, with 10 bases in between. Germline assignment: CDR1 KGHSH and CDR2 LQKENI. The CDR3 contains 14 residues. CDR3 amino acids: CASSPGTPAYEQYF. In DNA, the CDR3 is TGTGCCAGCTCACCAGGGACTCCAGCCTACGAGCAGTACTTC.

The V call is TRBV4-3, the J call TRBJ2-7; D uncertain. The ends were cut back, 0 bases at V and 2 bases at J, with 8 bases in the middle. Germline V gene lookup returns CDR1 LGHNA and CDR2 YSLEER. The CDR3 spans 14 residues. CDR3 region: CASSQEYSTYEQYF. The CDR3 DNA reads TGCGCCAGCAGCCAAGAATACAGTACCTACGAGCAGTACTTC.

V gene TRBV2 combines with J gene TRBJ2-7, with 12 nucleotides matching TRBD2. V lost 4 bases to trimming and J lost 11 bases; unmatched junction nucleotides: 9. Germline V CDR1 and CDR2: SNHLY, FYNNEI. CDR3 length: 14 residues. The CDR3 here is CASSGGGLAGSEYF. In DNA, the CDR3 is TGTGCCAGCAGTGGCGGTGGACTAGCGGGATCGGAGTACTTC.

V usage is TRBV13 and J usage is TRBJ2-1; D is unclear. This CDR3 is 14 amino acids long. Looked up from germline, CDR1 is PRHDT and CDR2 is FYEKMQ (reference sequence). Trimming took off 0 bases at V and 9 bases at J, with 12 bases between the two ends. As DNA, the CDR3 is TGTGCCAGCAGCTTAGGCACGGGCTCTGGTGAGCAGTTCTTC. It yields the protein CASSLGTGSGEQFF.

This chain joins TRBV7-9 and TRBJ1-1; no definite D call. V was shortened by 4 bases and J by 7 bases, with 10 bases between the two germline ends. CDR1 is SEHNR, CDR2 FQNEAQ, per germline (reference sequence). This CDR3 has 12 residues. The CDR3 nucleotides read TGTGCCAGCAGCTGGGGAGGGAATGAAGCTTTCTTT. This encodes CASSWGGNEAFF.

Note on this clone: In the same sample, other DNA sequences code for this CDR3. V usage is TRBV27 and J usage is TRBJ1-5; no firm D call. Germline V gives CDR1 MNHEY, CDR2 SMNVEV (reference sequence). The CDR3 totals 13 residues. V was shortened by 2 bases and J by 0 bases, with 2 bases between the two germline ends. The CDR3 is CASSLSSNQPQHF. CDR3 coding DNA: TGTGCCAGCAGTTTAAGTAGCAATCAGCCCCAGCATTTT.